This T cell receptor beta chain was captured by sequencing in a study of blood T cell repertoires in COVID-19. In the original workflow: Estimated nucleated cell counts came from reference gene primer amplification. Only in-frame clones appear in the TCRdb table, and some are missing; sequencing was by immunoSEQ multiplex PCR. V and J calls and clone size come straight from that table; D and trimming were deduced from the DNA. The sample has around 150,000 clones, around 80% seen once; the top ten hold 3.4%. Trimming took 0 bases from V and 6 from J; bases not matched to a gene: 6. Per the germline V gene, CDR1 is LGHNA and CDR2 is YNFKEQ. The CDR3 has 17 amino acids.

The chain is built from TRBV4-2 and TRBJ2-2, with 11 bases aligning to TRBD2. The TCR was taken from a woman aged 55-70 years who had recovered from COVID-19. Source material: PBMCs or T cells enriched from blood (not recorded which). Here the CDR3 reads CASSQELAGGGAGELFF. CDR3 DNA sequence: TGTGCCAGCAGCCAAGAGCTAGCGGGGGGAGGTGCCGGGGAGCTGTTTTTT.